The T cell receptor beta chain under discussion was sequenced for a study of CD8+ T cells in alopecia areata. CDR1 FNHDT and CDR2 SITEND come from the germline V gene (reference sequence). After removal of 5 bases from V and 2 bases from J, the junction contained 4 bases not matched to a gene. The CDR3 contains 13 residues. Investigators isolated RNA and reverse transcribed it into cDNA to act as the sequencing template. Clones were sequenced by immunoSEQ multiplex PCR, and TCRdb holds only the in-frame ones, with some missing. Found here are over 100,000 clones, no singletons; the ten largest cover 15% to 20%. Concerning this clone itself: Genes and germline come from the mouse. The read ends 4 residues early relative to the CDR3; the germline J gene fills the gap.

The chain links TRBV19 to TRBJ2-7, with 7 bases matching TRBD1. This receptor was obtained from a C3H/HeJ mouse with alopecia areata. MHC haplotype of the strain: H2-k. The sequenced material came from lesional skin. The part of the CDR3 DNA that was read is TGTGCCAGCAGGCGACAGGGACCCTAT. This gives the protein CASRRQGPY. The entire CDR3 is CASRRQGPYEQYF.